The text below deals with one T cell receptor beta chain. What it binds is not known. Germline CDR1 and CDR2: SGHAT and FQNNGV. The CDR3 covers 15 residues. Trimming removed 4 bases from V and 2 bases from J; junction bases left unmatched: 7. This entry is derived from a study of cytomegalovirus exposure and HLA in healthy donors. The study's findings and limits: Cytomegalovirus-associated TCR beta chains were listed, numbering some 180.

Primers included in the PCR were 60 Vbeta and 13 Jbeta primers. Here immunoSEQ multiplex PCR was the method, and the copy in TCRdb shows in-frame clones only, minus some. This sample carries 200,000 to 250,000 clones, almost 85% of them seen once, and the ten largest clones take about 0.58%. The V gene is TRBV11-2, the J gene TRBJ1-1; 7 bases fit TRBD1. The clonotype originates from a woman aged 40-49 years in good health and CMV-seronegative. The sample comprised PBMCs. CDR3 bases: TGTGCCAGCAGCTCCCACAGGGGAACTAACACTGAAGCTTTCTTT. This gives the protein CASSSHRGTNTEAFF. Full variable domain (rest looked up from reference TRBV11-2 and TRBJ1-1): EAGVAQSPRYKIIEKRQSVAFWCNPISGHATLYWYQQILGQGPKLLIQFQNNGVVDDSQLPKDRFSAERLKGVDSTLKIQPAKLEDSAVYLCASSSHRGTNTEAFFGQGTRLTVV.